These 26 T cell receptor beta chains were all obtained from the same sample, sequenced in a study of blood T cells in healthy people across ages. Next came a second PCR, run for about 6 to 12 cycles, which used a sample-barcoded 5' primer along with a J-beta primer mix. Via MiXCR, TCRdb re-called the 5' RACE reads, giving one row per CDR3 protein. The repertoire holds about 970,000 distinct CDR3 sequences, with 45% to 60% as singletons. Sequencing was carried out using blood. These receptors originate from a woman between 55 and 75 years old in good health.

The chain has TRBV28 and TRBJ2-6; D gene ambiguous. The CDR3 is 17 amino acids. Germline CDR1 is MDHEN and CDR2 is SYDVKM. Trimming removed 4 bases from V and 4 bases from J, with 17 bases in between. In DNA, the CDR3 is TGTGCCAGCAGTTCGGAACAAACCAGGAGAGGGGCCAACGTCCTGACTTTC. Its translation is CASSSEQTRRGANVLTF.

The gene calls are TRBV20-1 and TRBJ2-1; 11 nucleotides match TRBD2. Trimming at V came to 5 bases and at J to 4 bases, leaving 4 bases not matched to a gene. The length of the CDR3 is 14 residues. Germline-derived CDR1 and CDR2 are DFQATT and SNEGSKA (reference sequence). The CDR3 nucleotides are TGCAGTGCTTTGCTAGCGGGAGGTTACAATGAGCAGTTCTTC. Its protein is CSALLAGGYNEQFF.

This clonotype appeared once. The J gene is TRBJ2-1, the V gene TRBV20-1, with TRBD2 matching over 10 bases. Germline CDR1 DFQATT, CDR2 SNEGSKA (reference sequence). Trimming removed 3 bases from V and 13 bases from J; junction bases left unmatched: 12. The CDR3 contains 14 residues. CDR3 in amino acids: CSASFASGSSDQFF. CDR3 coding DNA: TGCAGTGCTAGTTTTGCTAGCGGGAGTTCAGATCAGTTCTTC.

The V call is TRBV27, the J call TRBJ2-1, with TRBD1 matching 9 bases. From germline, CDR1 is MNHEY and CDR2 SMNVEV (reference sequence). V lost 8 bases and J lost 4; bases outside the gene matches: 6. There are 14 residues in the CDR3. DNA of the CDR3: TGTGCCAGCGGCCGGGACAGGGTATACAATGAGCAGTTCTTC. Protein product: CASGRDRVYNEQFF.

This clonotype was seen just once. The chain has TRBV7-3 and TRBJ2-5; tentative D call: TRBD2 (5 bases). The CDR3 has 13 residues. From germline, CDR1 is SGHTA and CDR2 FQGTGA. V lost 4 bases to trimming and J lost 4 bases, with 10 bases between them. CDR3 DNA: TGTGCCAGCAGCTACGGGATTGGAGAGACCCAGTACTTC. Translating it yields CASSYGIGETQYF.

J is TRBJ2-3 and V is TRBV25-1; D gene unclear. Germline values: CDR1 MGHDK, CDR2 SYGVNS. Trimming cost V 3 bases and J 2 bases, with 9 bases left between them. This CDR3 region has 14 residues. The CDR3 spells CASSDLKTTDTQYF. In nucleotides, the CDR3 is TGTGCCAGCAGTGATTTAAAGACCACAGATACGCAGTATTTT. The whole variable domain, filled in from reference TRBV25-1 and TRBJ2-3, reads EADIYQTPRYLVIGTGKKITLECSQTMGHDKMYWYQQDPGMELHLIHYSYGVNSTEKGDLSSESTVSRIRTEHFPLTLESARPSHTSQYLCASSDLKTTDTQYFGPGTRLTVL.

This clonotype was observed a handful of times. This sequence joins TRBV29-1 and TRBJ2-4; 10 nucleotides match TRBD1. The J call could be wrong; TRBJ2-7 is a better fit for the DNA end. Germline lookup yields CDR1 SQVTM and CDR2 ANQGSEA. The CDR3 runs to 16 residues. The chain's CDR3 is CSVEALGQGVTYEQYF. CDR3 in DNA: TGCAGCGTTGAAGCCTTAGGACAGGGGGTTACCTACGAGCAGTACTTC.

CDR3: CASSYSMGYEQYF. The DNA of the CDR3 is TGTGCCAGCAGTTACTCTATGGGCTACGAGCAGTACTTC. V gene TRBV6-5 combines with J gene TRBJ2-7; no reliable D call. From germline, CDR1 is MNHEY and CDR2 SVGAGI. This CDR3 is 13 amino acids long. Trimming took 0 bases from V and 3 from J, leaving 6 bases between them.

CDR3 loop: CASSLGGLAGGHEQFF. For the CDR3, the DNA is TGCGCCAGCAGCTTGGGGGGACTAGCGGGAGGTCATGAGCAGTTCTTC. V is TRBV5-1 and J is TRBJ2-1, with 15 positions matching TRBD2. The CDR3 is 16 residues long. Germline lookup yields CDR1 SGHRS and CDR2 YFSETQ. Trimming cost V 0 bases and J 8 bases; bases outside gene matches: 3.

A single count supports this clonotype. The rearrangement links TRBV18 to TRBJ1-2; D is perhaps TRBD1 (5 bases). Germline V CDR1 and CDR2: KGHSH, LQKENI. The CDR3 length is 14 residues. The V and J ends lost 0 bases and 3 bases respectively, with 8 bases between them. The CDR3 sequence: CASSPPFRDYGYTF. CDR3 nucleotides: TGTGCCAGCTCACCACCCTTCAGGGACTATGGCTACACCTTC.

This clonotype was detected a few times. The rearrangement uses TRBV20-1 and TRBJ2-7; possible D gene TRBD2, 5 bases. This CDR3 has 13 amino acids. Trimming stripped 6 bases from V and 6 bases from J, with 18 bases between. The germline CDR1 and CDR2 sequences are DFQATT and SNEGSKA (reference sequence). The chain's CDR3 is CSAPRSGVAEQYF. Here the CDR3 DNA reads TGCAGTGCCCCGAGGTCCGGGGTCGCCGAGCAGTACTTC.

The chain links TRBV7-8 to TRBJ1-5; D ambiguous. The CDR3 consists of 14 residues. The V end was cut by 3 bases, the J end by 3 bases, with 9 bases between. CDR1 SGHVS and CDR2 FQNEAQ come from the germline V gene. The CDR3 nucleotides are TGTGCCAGCAGCTTTGGACCGATCAATCAGCCCCAGCATTTT. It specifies CASSFGPINQPQHF.

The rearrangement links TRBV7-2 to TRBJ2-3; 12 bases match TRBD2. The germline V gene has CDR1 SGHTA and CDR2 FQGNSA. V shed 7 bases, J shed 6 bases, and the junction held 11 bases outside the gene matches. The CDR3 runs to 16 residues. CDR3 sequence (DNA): TGTGCCAGCACCCCCAAGACTAGCGGGAGTCGGGATACGCAGTATTTT. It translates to CASTPKTSGSRDTQYF. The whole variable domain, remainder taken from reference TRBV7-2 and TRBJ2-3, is GAGVSQSPSNKVTEKGKDVELRCDPISGHTALYWYRQSLGQGLEFLIYFQGNSAPDKSGLPSDRFSAERTGGSVSTLTIQRTQQEDSAVYLCASTPKTSGSRDTQYFGPGTRLTVL.

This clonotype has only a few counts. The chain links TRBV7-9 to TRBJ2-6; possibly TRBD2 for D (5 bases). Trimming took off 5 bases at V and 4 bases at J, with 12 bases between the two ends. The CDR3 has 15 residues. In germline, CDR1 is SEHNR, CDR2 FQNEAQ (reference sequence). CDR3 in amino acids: CASSRRTAGANVLTF. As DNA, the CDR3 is TGTGCCAGCAGCCGGAGGACGGCAGGGGCCAACGTCCTGACTTTC.

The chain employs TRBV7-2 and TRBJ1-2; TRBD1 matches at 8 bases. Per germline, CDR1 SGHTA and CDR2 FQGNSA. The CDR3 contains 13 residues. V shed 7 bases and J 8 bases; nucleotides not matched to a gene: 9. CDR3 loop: CASNPGGAGGYTF. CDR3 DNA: TGTGCCAGCAACCCAGGGGGCGCAGGGGGCTACACCTTC.

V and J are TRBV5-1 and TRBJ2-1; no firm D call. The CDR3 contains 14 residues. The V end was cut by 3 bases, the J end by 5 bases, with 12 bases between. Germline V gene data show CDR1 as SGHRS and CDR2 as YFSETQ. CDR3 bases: TGCGCCAGCAGCTCCATAATACCCAACAATGAGCAGTTCTTC. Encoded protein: CASSSIIPNNEQFF.

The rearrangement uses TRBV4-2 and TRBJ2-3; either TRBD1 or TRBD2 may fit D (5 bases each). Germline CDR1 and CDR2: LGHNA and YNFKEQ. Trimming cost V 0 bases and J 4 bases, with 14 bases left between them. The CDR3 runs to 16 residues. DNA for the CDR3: TGTGCCAGCAGCCAAGAAATGGCTCAGGGAGCAGATACGCAGTATTTT. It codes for CASSQEMAQGADTQYF.

The CDR3 coding sequence is TGTGCCAGCAGTTTCCCACCGGCAGGGTGGGACTATGGCTACACCTTC. This encodes CASSFPPAGWDYGYTF. This chain connects TRBV25-1 to TRBJ1-2; tentatively, D is TRBD1 (5 bases). The V gene lost 5 bases and the J gene lost 3 bases, with 19 bases spanning the gap. In germline, CDR1 is MGHDK, CDR2 SYGVNS. The CDR3 totals 16 residues.

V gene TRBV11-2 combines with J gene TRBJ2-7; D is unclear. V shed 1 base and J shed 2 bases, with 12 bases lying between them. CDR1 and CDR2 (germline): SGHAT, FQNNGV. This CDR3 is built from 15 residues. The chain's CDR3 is CASSLGAAKTYEQYF. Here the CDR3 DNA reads TGTGCCAGCAGCTTAGGGGCAGCTAAGACCTACGAGCAGTACTTC.

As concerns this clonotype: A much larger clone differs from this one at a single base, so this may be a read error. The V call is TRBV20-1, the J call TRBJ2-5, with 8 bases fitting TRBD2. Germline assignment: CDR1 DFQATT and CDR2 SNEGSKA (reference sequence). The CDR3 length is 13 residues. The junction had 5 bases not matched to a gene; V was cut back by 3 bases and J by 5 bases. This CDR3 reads CSARGLVRETQYF. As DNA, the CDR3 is TGCAGTGCTAGGGGACTAGTCAGGGAGACCCAGTACTTC.

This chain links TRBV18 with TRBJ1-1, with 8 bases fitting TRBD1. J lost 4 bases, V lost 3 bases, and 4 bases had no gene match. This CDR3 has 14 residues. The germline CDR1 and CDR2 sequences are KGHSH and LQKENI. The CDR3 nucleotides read TGTGCCAGCTCACCGGACAGGGAGAGCACTGAAGCTTTCTTT. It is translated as CASSPDRESTEAFF. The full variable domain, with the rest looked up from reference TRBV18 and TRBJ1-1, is NAGVMQNPRHLVRRRGQEARLRCSPMKGHSHVYWYRQLPEEGLKFMVYLQKENIIDESGMPKERFSAEFPKEGPSILRIQQVVRGDSAAYFCASSPDRESTEAFFGQGTRLTVV.

CDR3 nucleotide sequence: TGTGCCAGCAGTACACCCCCACTAGCGGGAACAGATACGCAGTATTTT. This sequence encodes CASSTPPLAGTDTQYF. This chain links TRBV27 with TRBJ2-3, with 10 bases fitting TRBD2. The CDR3 runs 16 residues. V shed 5 bases and J 3 bases; nucleotides not matched to a gene: 8. Per germline, CDR1 MNHEY and CDR2 SMNVEV (reference sequence).

The CDR3 nucleotides are TGCAGTGCTAGAGATCTAGAAGTCCAGCGATCCTATGGCTACACCTTC. This gives the protein CSARDLEVQRSYGYTF. This chain links TRBV20-1 with TRBJ1-2; D call uncertain. The CDR3 has 16 residues. Between the trimmed V and J ends, which lost 0 bases and 4 bases, there was a span of 18 bases. The germline CDR1 and CDR2 sequences are DFQATT and SNEGSKA (reference sequence).

The CDR3 coding sequence is TGTGCCAGCAGTTACTCGAGACTAGCGGGAGGAAGGGAGCAGTTCTTC. Amino acids: CASSYSRLAGGREQFF. This rearrangement joins TRBV6-5 to TRBJ2-1; 13 bases line up with TRBD2. The CDR3 runs 16 residues. Germline V gene data show CDR1 as MNHEY and CDR2 as SVGAGI. Unmatched junction bases numbered 6, after V lost 0 bases and J lost 10 bases.

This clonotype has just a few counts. The CDR3 protein is CSVVGRTSGSRSRSTEAFF. In DNA, the CDR3 is TGCAGCGTTGTAGGGAGGACGTCAGGGAGTAGGTCAAGGTCCACTGAAGCTTTCTTT. The chain carries TRBV29-1 and TRBJ1-1; the D gene is possibly TRBD1 (5 bases). The germline CDR1 and CDR2 sequences are SQVTM and ANQGSEA. The CDR3 runs 19 residues. Between the trimmed V and J ends, which lost 4 bases and 4 bases, there was a span of 31 bases.

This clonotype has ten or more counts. CDR3 sequence reads: CSAPDGSSGANVLTF. As DNA, the CDR3 is TGCAGCGCTCCGGACGGTAGCTCTGGGGCCAACGTCCTGACTTTC. V gene TRBV29-1 combines with J gene TRBJ2-6; D uncertain. Germline V gene sequence: CDR1 SQVTM, CDR2 ANQGSEA. Trimming cost V 7 bases and J 0 bases, with 13 bases left between them. The CDR3 loop spans 15 amino acids.